This section outlines one T cell receptor (beta chain) sequence together with its context. Its antigen remains undetermined. Base qualities are not at hand, and no much larger clone is one base apart. The collaborating institutions used their own protocols to collect whole blood in K2EDTA tubes. For TCRbeta analysis, collaborators shipped samples as frozen whole blood, isolated PBMCs, or DNA extracted from either of those sample types. These data come from a study of blood T cell repertoires in COVID-19 (TCRdb year 2020). Turning to the overall study: Samples from collaborators originated in the United States, Italy and Spain and spanned both the acute and convalescent phases of COVID-19. The samples were drawn from two sources: the first 160 participants of the ongoing ImmuneRACE study, and 950 to 1,500 subjects contributed by 6 global collaborators. The repertoires were released in a freely available public database meant as a resource for research on the immune response to SARS-CoV-2. The material from the prospective study consisted of cDNA or gDNA derived from T cells, B-cell-depleted T cells, or PBMCs. The dataset comprised deeply sampled blood TCRbeta repertoires from subjects exposed to, actively infected with, or recovered from COVID-19. A de-identified subject ID, COVID-19 status, age in years and sex were almost always included in the sample metadata. HLA class I and class II types, where available, came from metadata supplied by the sample provider rather than from assay-based typing.

Here is what the overall study found, with its caveats: The quantity of clinical and demographic metadata differed by source and by participant and was supplied without curation.

TCRbeta CDR3 regions were amplified from genomic DNA using the immunoSEQ Assay, a bias-controlled multiplex PCR. Turning to the authors' computational methods: Nucleated cell counts per sample were estimated from amplification of reference gene primers within the assay. To quantify the absolute abundance of each unique TCRbeta CDR3 rearrangement, sequence reads were collapsed and filtered. For each sample, productive Simpson clonality was calculated as the square root of Simpson's diversity index across productive rearrangements. TCRdb re-hosts the immuneACCESS table, in-frame sequences only. Its copies lack some clones; in the studies checked, an unresolved V gene accounts for under half of them, and the cause for the rest is not known. The V and J calls and the clone size are those of that table, but D and trimming were determined from the DNA. For this sample the table gives some 150,000 clones, of which more than 80% were detected only once. Of the sample, approximately 2.8% is held by the ten largest clones.

V loses 5 bases, J loses 2 bases, and the germline ends lie 7 bases apart. The germline V gene sets CDR1 to SQVTM and CDR2 to ANQGSEA. Including cysteine and phenylalanine, the CDR3 has 11 amino acids. Left in the record is the CDR3 DNA by itself, 33 bases read in frame from the first base. The sequence is built from TRBV29-1 and TRBJ2-7; the D segment could be TRBD1, given 5 matching bases. This clonotype originated in a woman in her sixties with active COVID-19. Source material: peripheral blood. The CDR3 region reads CSVSRAYEQYF. The base sequence is TGCAGCGTTAGCAGGGCCTACGAGCAGTACTTC.